This T cell receptor (beta chain) was sequenced in a study of blood T cell repertoires in COVID-19. For the study at large: T cells, B-cell-depleted T cells, or PBMCs provided the cDNA or gDNA that served as material.

CDR1 and CDR2 from the germline V gene are LNHDA and SQIVND (reference sequence). V lost 1 base to trimming and J lost 5 bases, with 6 bases between them. The CDR3 consists of 13 residues. Original processing notes: Amplification from reference gene primers served as the basis for estimated nucleated cell counts. Clones were sequenced by immunoSEQ multiplex PCR, and TCRdb holds only the in-frame ones, with some missing. V, J and clone size are those of that table, while D and trimming were read from the DNA. The table shows about 43,000 clones, with roughly 87% occurring only once. This chain joins TRBV19 and TRBJ1-5; D call uncertain. The sequence was obtained from a woman at least 80 years old with active COVID-19. Sequencing was carried out using peripheral blood. This CDR3 reads CASSIGPYQPQHF. The DNA for the CDR3 is TGTGCCAGTAGTATAGGGCCATATCAGCCCCAGCATTTT.